This T cell receptor (beta chain) was obtained from a study of regulatory T cells in long-lasting Graves disease. In building TCR beta libraries, iRepertoire HTBI primers were used together with Arm-PCR of CDR3 regions. Source study methods: Analysis of the samples identified 50 to 70 TRBV and 14 to 15 TRBJ segments. TCRdb processed the multiplex PCR reads anew with MiXCR; each CDR3 protein has one entry. TCRdb's processing, not the authors', yielded these V and J calls. The sample includes about 380,000 distinct CDR3 sequences, roughly a sixth of them seen just once. Time point noted: newly diagnosed GD, antithyroid drugs for less than 3 months. Scientists built the TCR library using RNA that was extracted from PBMCs. Germline V lookup: CDR1 MNHGY, CDR2 SVAAGI. Trimming took off 4 bases at V and 0 bases at J, with 9 bases between the two ends. This CDR3 spans 14 amino acids.

The TCR was taken from a female donor with Graves disease. V is TRBV6-9 and J is TRBJ1-1; D is perhaps TRBD1 (6 bases). The sequencing here drew on peripheral blood mononuclear cells (PBMCs), taken at new diagnosis, from a patient treated with antithyroid drugs. The CDR3 here is CASSFRDMNTEAFF. The CDR3, as DNA: TGTGCCAGCAGTTTCCGGGACATGAACACTGAAGCTTTCTTT.